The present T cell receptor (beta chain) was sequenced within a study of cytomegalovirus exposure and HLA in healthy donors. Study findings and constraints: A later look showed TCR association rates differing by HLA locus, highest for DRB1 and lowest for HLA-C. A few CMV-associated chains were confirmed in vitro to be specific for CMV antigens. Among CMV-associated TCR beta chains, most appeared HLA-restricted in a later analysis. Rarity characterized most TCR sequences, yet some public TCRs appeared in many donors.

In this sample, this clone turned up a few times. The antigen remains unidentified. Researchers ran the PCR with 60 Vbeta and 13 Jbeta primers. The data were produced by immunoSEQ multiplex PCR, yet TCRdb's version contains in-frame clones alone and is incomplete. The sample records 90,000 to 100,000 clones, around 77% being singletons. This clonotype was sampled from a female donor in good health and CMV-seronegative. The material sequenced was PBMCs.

CDR3 in DNA: TGTGCCAGCAGCTTGTTTTCCGTCTTCTCCTACGAGCAGTACTTC. This encodes CASSLFSVFSYEQYF. The chain employs TRBV5-6 and TRBJ2-7; D gene ambiguous. Deletions cut 1 base from V and 0 bases from J, with 11 bases between. The CDR3 is 15 amino acids. Germline assignment: CDR1 SGHDT and CDR2 YYEEEE.